This TCR beta chain emerged from a study of brain T cells in children with intractable seizures. Stated time point: blood from clinic visit 5 months post-surgery; TSC patient then seizure free. The CDR3 consists of 13 residues. V lost 0 bases and J lost 5, with 6 bases in between. From germline, CDR1 is KGHDR and CDR2 SFDVKD. Using immunoSEQ multiplex PCR, the repertoire was profiled, and TCRdb retains in-frame clones only, with some absent. The table records 300,000 to 400,000 clones, over 90% of them present only once. The TCR originated in a boy in the first two years of life with tuberous sclerosis and intractable seizures. Sequenced material: peripheral blood, taken 5 to 6 months after surgery. The V gene is TRBV24-1, the J gene TRBJ2-5; D ambiguous. CDR3 residues: CATSDLTGETQYF. CDR3 DNA sequence: TGTGCCACCAGTGATTTGACTGGGGAGACCCAGTACTTC.